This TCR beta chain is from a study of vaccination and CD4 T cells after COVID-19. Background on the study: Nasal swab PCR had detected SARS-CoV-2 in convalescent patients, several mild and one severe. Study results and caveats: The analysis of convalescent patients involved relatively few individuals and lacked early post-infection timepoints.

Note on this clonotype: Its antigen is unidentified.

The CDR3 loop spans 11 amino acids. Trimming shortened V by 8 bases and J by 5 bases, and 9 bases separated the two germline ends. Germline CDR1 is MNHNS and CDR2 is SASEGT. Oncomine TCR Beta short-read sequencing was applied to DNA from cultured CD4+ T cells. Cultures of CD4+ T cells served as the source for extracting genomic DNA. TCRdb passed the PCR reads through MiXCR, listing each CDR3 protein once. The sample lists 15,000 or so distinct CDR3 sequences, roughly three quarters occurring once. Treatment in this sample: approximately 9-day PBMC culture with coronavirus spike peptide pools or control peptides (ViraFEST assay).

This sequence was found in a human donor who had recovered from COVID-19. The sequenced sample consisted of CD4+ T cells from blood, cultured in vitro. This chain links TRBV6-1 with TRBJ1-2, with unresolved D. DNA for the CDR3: TGTGCCAGCGCCTCGGGGTATGGCTACACCTTC. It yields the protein CASASGYGYTF.